One and the same sample provided the 8 T cell receptor beta chains below, sequenced in a study of a mutant IDH1 vaccine in newly diagnosed glioma. These receptors' antigens are unknown. Assay: immunoSEQ multiplex PCR; the TCRdb copy retains only in-frame clones and omits some. The data contain about 68,000 clones, 84% of them singletons. Described time point: week 35, safety follow-up. In the vaccine, a single dose held 300 ug of the mutant IDH1 20-mer peptide, along with topical imiquimod. Source: PBMCs, taken from a glioma patient whose treatment included an IDH1 peptide vaccine. The receptors stem from a man between 18 and 35 years old with glioma.

The J gene is TRBJ1-1, the V gene TRBV30; possible D gene TRBD1, 5 bases. Germline CDR1 and CDR2: GTSNPN and SVGIG (reference sequence). Trimming shortened V by 4 bases and J by 3 bases, and 12 bases separated the two germline ends. CDR3 length: 13 amino acids. The DNA for the CDR3 is TGTGCCTGGAAGGGGCAGATGTACACTGAAGCTTTCTTT. This gives the protein CAWKGQMYTEAFF.

This clone was detected only once. The gene calls are TRBV5-6 and TRBJ2-5; 9 nucleotides line up with TRBD2. The CDR3 is made up of 19 amino acids. Germline V gene lookup returns CDR1 SGHDT and CDR2 YYEEEE. V lost 1 base and J lost 2; bases outside the gene matches: 15. The CDR3 DNA is TGTGCCAGCAGCTTGTTACGGGGCGGGGGGGCCGGGTTGCAAGAGACCCAGTACTTC. Translation gives CASSLLRGGGAGLQETQYF.

The V gene is TRBV10-3, the J gene TRBJ1-5; D call uncertain. Trimming cost V 7 bases and J 3 bases, with 7 bases left between them. The CDR3 has 12 amino acids. Germline values: CDR1 ENHRY, CDR2 SYGVKD. The CDR3 loop is CAIKGHNQPQHF. DNA of the CDR3: TGTGCCATCAAGGGCCACAATCAGCCCCAGCATTTT.

The rearrangement links TRBV7-9 to TRBJ2-3; weak D call: TRBD1 (6 bases). Deletions cut 5 bases from V and 0 bases from J, with 12 bases between. The CDR3 extends over 15 amino acids. The germline gives CDR1 SEHNR, CDR2 FQNEAQ (reference sequence). CDR3 sequence reads: CASSEFRGSTDTQYF. CDR3 DNA sequence: TGTGCCAGCAGCGAATTCAGGGGAAGCACAGATACGCAGTATTTT.

This clone was recorded once. This chain joins TRBV28 and TRBJ2-3; 8 nucleotides line up with TRBD2. Germline trimming cut 1 base from V and 4 bases from J; bases unmatched to any gene: 4. Germline V gene sequence: CDR1 MDHEN, CDR2 SYDVKM. The length of the CDR3 is 15 residues. The CDR3 coding sequence is TGTGCCAGCAGTTTATCGGGACTAGGGGCAGATACGCAGTATTTT. It translates to CASSLSGLGADTQYF.

This chain connects TRBV6-1 to TRBJ2-5; D perhaps matches TRBD1 (6 bases). The germline V gene has CDR1 MNHNS and CDR2 SASEGT. CDR3 length: 18 residues. The V end lost 1 base, the J end lost 1 base, and 19 bases lay between the germline ends. The DNA for the CDR3 is TGTGCCAGCAGTGAAGAACCCTACGCCCGGGACATCCAAGAGACCCAGTACTTC. Translated, it gives CASSEEPYARDIQETQYF.

The chain has TRBV12-5 and TRBJ2-1, with 9 bases aligning to TRBD2. Germline assignment: CDR1 LGHNT and CDR2 FRNRAP. Trimming removed 7 bases from V and 5 bases from J; junction bases left unmatched: 12. This CDR3 region has 16 residues. This CDR3 reads CASAYWGGTSHNEQFF. The CDR3 nucleotides read TGTGCTAGTGCCTACTGGGGCGGGACTAGCCACAATGAGCAGTTCTTC.

The chain links TRBV13 to TRBJ1-3; possibly TRBD1 for D (6 bases). V was shortened by 5 bases and J by 7 bases, with 15 bases between the two germline ends. The CDR3 length is 14 residues. Germline V gene lookup returns CDR1 PRHDT and CDR2 FYEKMQ (reference sequence). The DNA of the CDR3 is TGTGCCAGCAGCCTACAGGGAAACGGGAACACCATATATTTT. Encoded protein: CASSLQGNGNTIYF.